The 30 T cell receptor beta chains below were found in one sample sequenced in a study of TIL therapy for anti-PD-1-resistant metastatic lung cancer. This was the immunoSEQ v3 assay. Here immunoSEQ multiplex PCR was the method, and the copy in TCRdb shows in-frame clones only, minus some. The sample holds about 52,000 clones, around 79% seen once. The time point denotes: pre-treatment sample, taken before nivolumab and TIL therapy. The sequencing used blood, collected at baseline. Receptor source: a woman between 30 and 79 years old with non-small cell lung cancer.

This chain links TRBV11-2 with TRBJ2-2; TRBD2 matches 11 bases. This CDR3 spans 15 amino acids. In germline, CDR1 is SGHAT, CDR2 FQNNGV. The V segment lost 7 bases and the J segment 5 bases; nucleotides outside the gene matches: 6. The CDR3 region is CASTLAGGGTGELFF. CDR3 coding DNA: TGTGCCAGCACCCTAGCGGGAGGAGGTACCGGGGAGCTGTTTTTT.

The rearrangement links TRBV5-1 to TRBJ2-1; TRBD1 aligns across 7 bases. CDR3 size: 14 residues. The V and J ends lost 6 bases and 2 bases, in that order; junction bases with no gene match: 5. Germline V gives CDR1 SGHRS, CDR2 YFSETQ. The CDR3 spells CASTRDSPYNEQFF. The CDR3 DNA sequence: TGCGCCAGCACCCGGGACAGTCCCTACAATGAGCAGTTCTTC.

DNA of the CDR3: TGTGCCAGTAGTACCGCGGGACTATCGAGGGATTCCAATGAGCAGTTCTTC. As protein: CASSTAGLSRDSNEQFF. This sequence joins TRBV19 and TRBJ2-1, with 7 bases aligning to TRBD2. Germline CDR1 LNHDA, CDR2 SQIVND (reference sequence). The ends lost 4 bases at V and 6 bases at J; junction bases unmatched: 15. The CDR3 extends over 17 amino acids.

The chain combines TRBV29-1 with TRBJ1-3; no clear D. Between the trimmed V and J ends, which lost 0 bases and 2 bases, there was a span of 11 bases. This CDR3 has 15 amino acids. In germline, CDR1 is SQVTM, CDR2 ANQGSEA. The CDR3 DNA sequence: TGCAGCGTTGAAGATACGGCGGTTCCTGGAAACACCATATATTTT. This sequence encodes CSVEDTAVPGNTIYF.

Here the CDR3 DNA reads TGCGCCAGCAGCTTGGCGAGGGACAGGGCAACTAATGAAAAACTGTTTTTT. Protein sequence: CASSLARDRATNEKLFF. V and J are TRBV5-1 and TRBJ1-4, with TRBD1 matching 9 bases. Germline CDR1 SGHRS, CDR2 YFSETQ. The CDR3 consists of 17 residues. Trimming removed 0 bases from V and 0 bases from J; junction bases left unmatched: 3.

This chain links TRBV28 with TRBJ1-5; 7 nucleotides align to TRBD1. After removal of 2 bases from V and 5 bases from J, the junction contained 9 bases not matched to a gene. CDR3 length equals 16 residues. CDR1 and CDR2 from the germline V gene are MDHEN and SYDVKM. This CDR3 is CASSLAGGGSHQPQHF. Here the CDR3 DNA reads TGTGCCAGCAGTTTAGCAGGGGGGGGCAGCCATCAGCCCCAGCATTTT.

This clone has a handful of counts. This chain uses TRBV10-3 with TRBJ2-2; 7 positions agree with TRBD2. With V trimmed by 6 bases and J by 0 bases, 4 bases remained unmatched. This CDR3 has 15 residues. Germline assignment: CDR1 ENHRY and CDR2 SYGVKD. CDR3 DNA sequence: TGTGCCATCAGCCAGGGACTATCGAACACCGGGGAGCTGTTTTTT. Residues: CAISQGLSNTGELFF.

The V and J genes are TRBV5-1 and TRBJ1-1; 10 nucleotides align to TRBD1. Germline lookup yields CDR1 SGHRS and CDR2 YFSETQ. The CDR3 spans 17 residues. Unmatched junction bases numbered 7, after V lost 2 bases and J lost 0 bases. CDR3 loop: CASSFSVDRGLNTEAFF. In DNA form, the CDR3 reads TGCGCCAGCAGCTTTTCTGTAGACAGGGGGCTGAACACTGAAGCTTTCTTT.

The chain joins TRBV28 to TRBJ2-3; 7 bases align to TRBD2. CDR1 and CDR2 (germline): MDHEN, SYDVKM. This CDR3 is 16 amino acids long. V gave up 3 bases and J gave up 5 bases; unmatched junction bases: 11. The CDR3 coding sequence is TGTGCCAGCAGTTTCCCCCTATGGCGGGAGCTAGATACGCAGTATTTT. The encoded protein is CASSFPLWRELDTQYF.

V usage is TRBV6-1 and J usage is TRBJ2-7; no firm D call. Germline CDR1 reads MNHNS; CDR2 reads SASEGT. Trimming removed 7 bases at V and 5 bases at J, with 21 bases between. CDR3 length: 15 residues. The CDR3 spells CASIQRVLPPHEQYF. CDR3 nucleotide sequence: TGTGCCAGCATCCAAAGGGTGCTTCCCCCCCACGAGCAGTACTTC.

The chain couples TRBV30 to TRBJ1-1; D is unclear. With 3 bases removed from V and 7 bases from J, the gap between germline ends came to 12 bases. CDR3 length equals 12 residues. Germline CDR1 is GTSNPN and CDR2 is SVGIG (reference sequence). CDR3 sequence reads: CAWRDEVGEAFF. The DNA for the CDR3 is TGTGCCTGGAGGGACGAGGTGGGTGAAGCTTTCTTT.

This chain joins TRBV6-6 and TRBJ2-7; no clear D gene. Germline V gives CDR1 MNHNY, CDR2 SVGAGI (reference sequence). This CDR3 contains 15 residues. Trimming shortened V by 0 bases and J by 2 bases, and 11 bases separated the two germline ends. The CDR3 sequence: CASSYSKDGPYEQYF. CDR3 nucleotides: TGTGCCAGCAGTTACTCGAAGGACGGCCCCTACGAGCAGTACTTC.

CDR3 amino acids: CASSTRDRGLSGANVLTF. CDR3 coding DNA: TGTGCCAGTAGTACCCGGGACAGGGGGCTATCTGGGGCCAACGTCCTGACTTTC. The chain uses TRBV19 and TRBJ2-6; TRBD1 matches 12 bases. After removal of 4 bases from V and 1 base from J, the junction contained 5 bases not matched to a gene. Germline V lookup: CDR1 LNHDA, CDR2 SQIVND (reference sequence). The CDR3 sequence is 18 residues long.

The V call is TRBV7-9, the J call TRBJ1-2; 9 bases are shared with TRBD1. Germline V gene data show CDR1 as SEHNR and CDR2 as FQNEAQ (reference sequence). V shed 5 bases, J shed 3 bases, and the junction held 4 bases outside the gene matches. The CDR3 is made up of 14 amino acids. The CDR3 bases are TGTGCCAGCAGCCCACAGGGGGCTGACTATGGCTACACCTTC. As protein: CASSPQGADYGYTF.

This clone was seen just once. The rearrangement links TRBV19 to TRBJ1-1, with a tentative D call TRBD1 (6 bases). This CDR3 has 13 amino acids. The V gene lost 4 bases and the J gene lost 4 bases, with 10 bases spanning the gap. Germline lookup yields CDR1 LNHDA and CDR2 SQIVND (reference sequence). The CDR3 spells CASSTYRVTEAFF. CDR3 DNA sequence: TGTGCCAGTAGTACTTACAGGGTCACTGAAGCTTTCTTT.

This clone was seen just once. This rearrangement joins TRBV29-1 to TRBJ2-3; 8 nucleotides match TRBD1. CDR1 is SQVTM and CDR2 is ANQGSEA in the germline V gene. The V and J ends lost 3 bases and 2 bases, in that order; junction bases with no gene match: 4. This CDR3 comprises 14 residues. The CDR3 is CSVDRDRPTDTQYF. The CDR3 DNA reads TGCAGCGTTGATAGGGACAGGCCCACAGATACGCAGTATTTT.

The chain combines TRBV6-4 with TRBJ2-3, with TRBD1 matching 7 bases. This CDR3 contains 14 residues. The trim removed 6 bases at V and 0 bases at J, leaving 3 bases unmatched. Germline V lookup: CDR1 MRHNA, CDR2 SNTAGT. CDR3 bases: TGTGCCAGCAGACGGGACAGTAGCACAGATACGCAGTATTTT. It codes for CASRRDSSTDTQYF.

This chain links TRBV4-2 with TRBJ2-2; D perhaps matches TRBD2 (6 bases). Germline-derived CDR1 and CDR2 are LGHNA and YNFKEQ. V lost 1 base to trimming and J lost 4 bases, with 13 bases between them. The CDR3 is 16 amino acids. The CDR3 bases are TGTGCCAGCAGCCAAGCCCCCCAGGGAGGCACCGGGGAGCTGTTTTTT. This codes for CASSQAPQGGTGELFF.

V and J are TRBV5-5 and TRBJ1-2; TRBD1 matches 7 bases. The trim removed 1 base at V and 6 bases at J, leaving 18 bases unmatched. CDR1 and CDR2 (germline): SGHKS, YYEKEE (reference sequence). The CDR3 spans 18 residues. This chain's CDR3 is CASSLIMEVRQGENGYTF. The CDR3 nucleotides read TGTGCCAGCAGCTTGATTATGGAGGTACGGCAGGGGGAAAATGGCTACACCTTC.

This clone was seen just once. V gene TRBV5-8 combines with J gene TRBJ2-5; no reliable D call. The V gene's germline CDR1 is SGHTS and CDR2 YDEGEE. The CDR3 is 13 amino acids. V was trimmed by 0 bases and J by 5 bases, leaving 8 bases between them. The CDR3 sequence is CASSLELPETQYF. CDR3 sequence (DNA): TGTGCCAGCAGCTTGGAACTACCGGAGACCCAGTACTTC.

The chain couples TRBV7-2 to TRBJ2-1; 7 bases align to TRBD1. The junction had 5 bases not matched to a gene; V was cut back by 0 bases and J by 0 bases. Per germline, CDR1 SGHTA and CDR2 FQGNSA. This CDR3 has 17 residues. CDR3: CASSLAGAGGSYNEQFF. The CDR3 region has the DNA TGTGCCAGCAGCTTAGCGGGAGCAGGGGGCTCCTACAATGAGCAGTTCTTC.

This clone appeared a few times. V and J are TRBV4-1 and TRBJ1-2; D remains unclear. The CDR3 is 16 amino acids. Germline V gives CDR1 MGHRA, CDR2 YSYEKL. V was trimmed by 0 bases and J by 4 bases, leaving 15 bases between them. The CDR3 DNA follows: TGCGCCAGCAGCCAAGAAGGCGTGAGGCCCTCCTATGGCTACACCTTC. Amino acid sequence: CASSQEGVRPSYGYTF.

The V gene is TRBV5-1, the J gene TRBJ2-7; D call uncertain. V lost 0 bases, J lost 3 bases, and 22 bases lay in between. This CDR3 is 18 amino acids long. Germline assignment: CDR1 SGHRS and CDR2 YFSETQ. The chain's CDR3 is CASSLVPLQGTKVYEQYF. The DNA for the CDR3 is TGCGCCAGCAGCTTGGTACCTTTACAAGGAACGAAGGTCTACGAGCAGTACTTC.

J is TRBJ1-5 and V is TRBV4-1; D gene ambiguous. The germline V gene encodes CDR1 MGHRA and CDR2 YSYEKL. The CDR3 contains 15 residues. Trimming took 1 base from V and 3 from J, leaving 10 bases between them. In nucleotides, the CDR3 is TGCGCCAGCAGCCAAGGTAATGCACTCAATCAGCCCCAGCATTTT. Amino acid sequence: CASSQGNALNQPQHF.

The chain recombines TRBV5-1 with TRBJ1-3; D uncertain. V lost 5 bases to trimming and J lost 7 bases, with 37 bases between them. Germline loops: CDR1 SGHRS, CDR2 YFSETQ. This CDR3 is built from 21 residues. CDR3 nucleotide sequence: TGCGCCAGCAGGGAAGAGCGCAAGGTAAACTCCGAACTGGAAAAATGGAACACCATATATTTT. It is translated as CASREERKVNSELEKWNTIYF.

The rearrangement links TRBV7-2 to TRBJ2-1; no clear D gene. CDR1 is SGHTA and CDR2 is FQGNSA in the germline V gene. V lost 7 bases, J lost 1 base, and 17 bases lay in between. The CDR3 consists of 16 residues. For the CDR3, the DNA is TGTGCCAGCACCCAGACCCTTCTCCTGTCCTACAATGAGCAGTTCTTC. It codes for CASTQTLLLSYNEQFF.

This clone was picked up a small number of times. The rearrangement links TRBV5-1 to TRBJ2-1, with a weak D call TRBD2 (6 bases). This CDR3 spans 15 amino acids. Deletions cut 2 bases from V and 2 bases from J, with 11 bases between. The germline gives CDR1 SGHRS, CDR2 YFSETQ. The CDR3 nucleotides read TGCGCCAGCAGCTTTGGGCGGGGAGCCTACAATGAGCAGTTCTTC. Translation: CASSFGRGAYNEQFF. Based on the CDR3 plus reference TRBV5-1 and TRBJ2-1, the full variable domain is KAGVTQTPRYLIKTRGQQVTLSCSPISGHRSVSWYQQTPGQGLQFLFEYFSETQRNKGNFPGRFSGRQFSNSRSEMNVSTLELGDSALYLCASSFGRGAYNEQFFGPGTRLTVL.

The V and J genes are TRBV6-5 and TRBJ2-7; D call uncertain. CDR1 MNHEY and CDR2 SVGAGI come from the germline V gene. The CDR3 has 16 residues. V was trimmed by 0 bases and J by 3 bases, leaving 15 bases between them. The CDR3 sequence: CASSYSGRRVGYEQYF. In DNA, the CDR3 is TGTGCCAGCAGTTACTCCGGACGACGAGTTGGCTACGAGCAGTACTTC.

This clone occurred a few times. V gene TRBV5-6 combines with J gene TRBJ2-5; weak D call: TRBD2 (5 bases). Trimming took off 1 base at V and 2 bases at J, with 12 bases between the two ends. Germline V gives CDR1 SGHDT, CDR2 YYEEEE. The CDR3 runs 15 residues. DNA for the CDR3: TGTGCCAGCAGCTTGCTTGCGGGCCGTCAAGAGACCCAGTACTTC. This codes for CASSLLAGRQETQYF.

The CDR3 is CASSLLPQGTYEQYF. For the CDR3, the DNA is TGTGCCAGCAGTTTATTGCCGCAGGGGACCTACGAGCAGTACTTC. The J gene is TRBJ2-7, the V gene TRBV28; tentatively, D is TRBD1 (6 bases). This CDR3 is 15 amino acids long. Germline CDR1 is MDHEN and CDR2 is SYDVKM. Trimming took 1 base from V and 2 from J, leaving 12 bases between them. Supplemented by reference TRBV28 and TRBJ2-7, the full variable domain reads DVKVTQSSRYLVKRTGEKVFLECVQDMDHENMFWYRQDPGLGLRLIYFSYDVKMKEKGDIPEGYSVSREKKERFSLILESASTNQTSMYLCASSLLPQGTYEQYFGPGTRLTVT.